This is a list of T cell receptor beta chains from one sample in a study of cytomegalovirus exposure and HLA in healthy donors. TCRdb keeps only in-frame clones here, not all; method: immunoSEQ multiplex PCR. This table holds approximately 140,000 clones, approximately 70% found once. Sequencing was carried out using PBMCs. The receptors originated from a woman aged 55-69 years in good health and CMV-seronegative. CDR3s include the opening cysteine and the closing phenylalanine or tryptophan. A D gene is named only where the DNA matches it firmly. Clone size is stated in some rows and not others, as once, few, many or a class when expanded.

TRBV18	NA	NA	TRBJ2-3	CASSPLHIGGPSTDTQYF	TGTGCCAGCTCACCCCTTCATATCGGGGGGCCTAGCACAGATACGCAGTATTTT
TRBV11-1	TRBD2	NA	TRBJ2-1	CASSPFGLAGINEQFF	TGTGCCAGCAGCCCCTTCGGACTAGCGGGGATAAATGAGCAGTTCTTC
TRBV5-4	TRBD1	few	TRBJ1-2	CASSQDQQGNGYTF	TGTGCCAGCAGCCAAGATCAACAGGGGAATGGCTACACCTTC
TRBV27	TRBD1	once	TRBJ1-1	CASSLSRGTGPTEAFF	TGTGCCAGCAGTTTATCTAGAGGGACAGGGCCCACTGAAGCTTTCTTT
TRBV13	TRBD1	NA	TRBJ2-2	CASSQFTGQGYTGELFF	TGTGCCAGCAGCCAGTTTACTGGACAGGGGTACACCGGGGAGCTGTTTTTT
TRBV11-2	TRBD1	NA	TRBJ2-7	CASTGQGYEQYF	TGTGCCAGCACGGGACAGGGTTACGAGCAGTACTTC
TRBV7-2	NA	few	TRBJ1-1	CASSQRGGGKGNTEAFF	TGTGCCAGCAGCCAAAGGGGAGGGGGAAAGGGGAACACTGAAGCTTTCTTT
TRBV5-4	TRBD2	NA	TRBJ2-3	CASSSPGLGTDTQYF	TGTGCCAGCAGCTCGCCGGGACTAGGGACAGATACGCAGTATTTT
TRBV5-4	NA	NA	TRBJ1-2	CASSLRGGSDTF	TGTGCCAGCAGCTTGCGGGGAGGGAGCGACACCTTC
TRBV7-9	TRBD1	NA	TRBJ1-2	CASSLTGEGNYGYTF	TGTGCCAGCAGCTTGACAGGGGAGGGGAACTATGGCTACACCTTC
TRBV7-6	NA	few	TRBJ2-1	CASSSQTGSYNEQFF	TGTGCCAGCAGCTCTCAGACTGGATCCTACAATGAGCAGTTCTTC
TRBV5-6	TRBD1	NA	TRBJ1-6	CASSLPRDRVGRNSPLHF	TGTGCCAGCAGCTTACCCCGGGACAGGGTTGGGAGGAATTCACCCCTCCACTTT
TRBV9	NA	NA	TRBJ2-6	CASSPDHGWGANVLTF	TGTGCCAGCAGCCCAGATCATGGCTGGGGGGCCAACGTCCTGACTTTC
TRBV5-4	TRBD2	NA	TRBJ2-3	CASSLGYGGGGSTDTQYF	TGTGCCAGCAGCTTGGGGTATGGCGGGGGGGGGAGTACAGATACGCAGTATTTT
TRBV27	TRBD2	medium-sized	TRBJ2-1	CASSFLAGNYNEQFF	TGTGCCAGCAGCTTTCTAGCGGGGAATTACAATGAGCAGTTCTTC